Presented here are 19 T cell receptor beta chains from one specimen sequenced in a study of shared clonotypes between healthy human individuals. Produced via immunoSEQ multiplex PCR; TCRdb's table is partial and in-frame only. The table records approximately 2.4 million clones, 95% of them present only once. The source material was naive CD4+ T cells sorted from blood. Subset denoted: CD45RA+ positively selected. The receptors derive from a young man in good health.

V and J are TRBV28 and TRBJ1-4; D ambiguous. This CDR3 is 16 amino acids long. The V gene's germline CDR1 is MDHEN and CDR2 SYDVKM. V was shortened by 7 bases and J by 0 bases, with 15 bases between the two germline ends. The CDR3 loop is CASNRQLIATNEKLFF. The CDR3 DNA reads as TGTGCCAGCAACAGACAACTGATTGCAACTAATGAAAAACTGTTTTTT.

The gene calls are TRBV29-1 and TRBJ2-1; maybe TRBD1 (5 bases). CDR1 and CDR2 (germline): SQVTM, ANQGSEA. V was pared by 4 bases and J by 4 bases, with 17 bases between. This CDR3 has 15 amino acids. The CDR3 is CSVVIPRQIYNEQFF. CDR3 bases: TGCAGCGTTGTAATCCCTCGACAGATTTACAATGAGCAGTTCTTC.

Only a few counts were recorded for this clone. The genes are TRBV30 and TRBJ1-3; D not resolved. Trimming pared 3 bases from V and 4 bases from J, leaving 13 bases between. The CDR3 consists of 14 residues. Germline loops: CDR1 GTSNPN, CDR2 SVGIG (reference sequence). CDR3: CAWSELSRGNTIYF. CDR3 sequence (DNA): TGTGCCTGGAGCGAACTTTCACGAGGAAACACCATATATTTT. Filled out from reference TRBV30 and TRBJ1-3, the complete variable domain reads SQTIHQWPATLVQPVGSPLSLECTVEGTSNPNLYWYRQAAGRGLQLLFYSVGIGQISSEVPQNLSASRPQDRQFILSSKKLLLSDSGFYLCAWSELSRGNTIYFGEGSWLTVV.

The CDR3 sequence: CASSPKQTSGIQETQYF. The DNA for the CDR3 is TGTGCCAGCAGCCCTAAGCAAACTAGCGGAATCCAAGAGACCCAGTACTTC. The chain employs TRBV7-2 and TRBJ2-5; the match to TRBD2 covers 8 bases. Germline CDR1 is SGHTA and CDR2 is FQGNSA. The J segment lost 1 base and the V segment lost 5 bases, leaving 12 bases of the junction unmatched. The CDR3 totals 17 residues. The full variable domain, with the rest looked up from reference TRBV7-2 and TRBJ2-5, is GAGVSQSPSNKVTEKGKDVELRCDPISGHTALYWYRQSLGQGLEFLIYFQGNSAPDKSGLPSDRFSAERTGGSVSTLTIQRTQQEDSAVYLCASSPKQTSGIQETQYFGPGTRLLVL.

The chain couples TRBV6-1 to TRBJ1-3; TRBD1 aligns across 8 bases. CDR3 length equals 14 residues. The germline CDR1 and CDR2 sequences are MNHNS and SASEGT. J was trimmed by 6 bases and V by 2 bases; bases with no gene match: 3. The CDR3 DNA follows: TGTGCCAGCAGTGAATGGACAGGGCCAAACACCATATATTTT. Translation gives CASSEWTGPNTIYF.

This sequence joins TRBV5-4 and TRBJ1-3, with a possible D match to TRBD1 (5 bases). V shed 4 bases and J shed 2 bases, with 10 bases lying between them. Germline CDR1 is SGHNT and CDR2 is YYREEE (reference sequence). This CDR3 is 14 amino acids long. The CDR3 DNA follows: TGTGCCAGCAGCCCCGGGACGACTGGAAACACCATATATTTT. It encodes CASSPGTTGNTIYF.

The chain is built from TRBV9 and TRBJ2-3; D unresolved. The ends were cut back, 4 bases at V and 6 bases at J, with 12 bases in the middle. The CDR3 length is 13 residues. Per the germline V gene, CDR1 is SGDLS and CDR2 is YYNGEE. The DNA of the CDR3 is TGTGCCAGCAGCTCCCCTCCCGTTGATACGCAGTATTTT. Translating it yields CASSSPPVDTQYF.

The chain employs TRBV12-1 and TRBJ2-1; TRBD2, the table's D call, lacks a check against the DNA. TRBV12-1 is classified as a pseudogene. The CDR3 length is 11 residues. The CDR3 reads CASTARRYPFF. In DNA, the CDR3 is TGTGCCAGCACAGCCAGGAGGTATCCGTTCTTC.

For this clone: The sample carries other DNA sequences with the same CDR3. This chain links TRBV7-2 with TRBJ1-3; no definite D call. In germline, CDR1 is SGHTA, CDR2 FQGNSA. CDR3 length: 15 residues. Deletions cut 1 base from V and 0 bases from J, with 7 bases between. As DNA, the CDR3 is TGTGCCAGCAGCTTAGAGGGTAGCTCTGGAAACACCATATATTTT. It codes for CASSLEGSSGNTIYF.

This clone was seen only a few times. This chain uses TRBV2 with TRBJ1-5; D unresolved. Germline assignment: CDR1 SNHLY and CDR2 FYNNEI. This CDR3 is 13 amino acids long. CDR3 amino acids: CASGVGLDQPQHF. The CDR3 nucleotides are TGTGCTAGTGGGGTCGGGTTAGATCAGCCCCAGCATTTT.

The rearrangement uses TRBV2 and TRBJ2-7, with TRBD2 matching over 10 bases. Looked up from germline, CDR1 is SNHLY and CDR2 is FYNNEI. The CDR3 is 16 amino acids. Unmatched junction bases numbered 8, after V lost 6 bases and J lost 0 bases. CDR3 residues: CASRGPLAGGSYEQYF. Here the CDR3 DNA reads TGTGCCAGCAGGGGACCCTTAGCGGGAGGCTCCTACGAGCAGTACTTC.

This rearrangement joins TRBV5-1 to TRBJ2-3, with D perhaps being TRBD1 or TRBD2 (7 bases each). V gave up 2 bases and J gave up 4 bases, with 14 bases separating them. This CDR3 spans 15 amino acids. CDR1 and CDR2 from the germline V gene are SGHRS and YFSETQ. The CDR3 here is CASSFGRGPADTQYF. The DNA of the CDR3 is TGCGCCAGCAGCTTTGGGAGGGGGCCCGCAGATACGCAGTATTTT.

The chain couples TRBV4-1 to TRBJ2-1; TRBD2 aligns across 9 bases. The CDR3 is 15 residues long. The V gene's germline CDR1 is MGHRA and CDR2 YSYEKL. J was trimmed by 2 bases and V by 4 bases; bases with no gene match: 3. The CDR3 is CASSPAGGAYNEQFF. CDR3 nucleotides: TGCGCCAGCAGCCCCGCGGGGGGGGCCTACAATGAGCAGTTCTTC.

The chain carries TRBV28 and TRBJ2-2; TRBD1 matches at 8 bases. CDR1 is MDHEN and CDR2 is SYDVKM in the germline V gene. This CDR3 is built from 14 residues. V lost 5 bases and J lost 6; bases outside the gene matches: 5. CDR3 in DNA: TGTGCCAGCAGTCCCCGACAGGGGTCCGGGGAGCTGTTTTTT. This encodes CASSPRQGSGELFF.

This sequence joins TRBV14 and TRBJ1-1; no clear D gene. The CDR3 runs to 15 residues. Germline values: CDR1 SGHDN, CDR2 FVKESK. Trimming left V 0 bases short and J 6 bases short, with 14 bases between. CDR3 sequence (DNA): TGTGCCAGCAGCCAAGAGTGGGATCGGCACGCTGAAGCTTTCTTT. As protein: CASSQEWDRHAEAFF.

The chain is built from TRBV7-6 and TRBJ2-2; tentative D call: TRBD2 (5 bases). This CDR3 is built from 16 residues. V was clipped by 1 base and J by 0 bases, with 9 bases between them. Germline V gene lookup returns CDR1 SGHVS and CDR2 FNYEAQ. The CDR3 DNA reads TGTGCCAGCAGCTTAGAGGCACTAGCGAACACCGGGGAGCTGTTTTTT. This encodes CASSLEALANTGELFF.

This clone was detected once. This chain connects TRBV4-1 to TRBJ2-7, with 12 bases identical to TRBD1. Losses at the gene ends were 1 base for V and 3 bases for J; bases not matched to a gene: 7. CDR1 MGHRA and CDR2 YSYEKL come from the germline V gene. The CDR3 has 17 residues. Here the CDR3 DNA reads TGCGCCAGCAGCCAAGGGACTGGGGACAGGGGGCGCTACGAGCAGTACTTC. Protein product: CASSQGTGDRGRYEQYF.

This clone was found once. The sample contains more than one DNA sequence encoding this CDR3. The chain carries TRBV5-4 and TRBJ2-3; D possibly corresponds to TRBD1 (6 bases). The ends were cut back, 0 bases at V and 3 bases at J, with 8 bases in the middle. Germline V gene lookup returns CDR1 SGHNT and CDR2 YYREEE (reference sequence). The CDR3 length is 14 residues. Written as DNA, the CDR3 is TGTGCCAGCAGCTTGGACAGGGCGACAGATACGCAGTATTTT. Its protein product is CASSLDRATDTQYF.

V is TRBV10-3 and J is TRBJ1-1, with a tentative D call TRBD1 (5 bases). The CDR3 is 12 residues long. Germline CDR1 ENHRY, CDR2 SYGVKD. The ends were cut back, 8 bases at V and 1 base at J, with 8 bases in the middle. The CDR3, as DNA: TGTGCCATCCGCGGACAGAACACTGAAGCTTTCTTT. This translates into CAIRGQNTEAFF.